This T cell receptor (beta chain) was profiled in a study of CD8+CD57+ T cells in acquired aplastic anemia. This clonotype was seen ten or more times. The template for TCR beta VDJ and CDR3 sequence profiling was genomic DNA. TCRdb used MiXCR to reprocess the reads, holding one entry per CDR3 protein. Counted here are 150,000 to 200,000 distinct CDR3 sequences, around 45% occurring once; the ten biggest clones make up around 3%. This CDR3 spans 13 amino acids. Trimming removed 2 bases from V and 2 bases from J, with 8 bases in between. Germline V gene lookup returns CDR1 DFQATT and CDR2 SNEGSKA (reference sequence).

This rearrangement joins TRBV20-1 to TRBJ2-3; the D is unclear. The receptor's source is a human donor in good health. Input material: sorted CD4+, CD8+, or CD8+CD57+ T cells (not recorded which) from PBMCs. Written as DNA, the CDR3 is TGCAGTGCTAGAAAAGAAATCACAGATACGCAGTATTTT. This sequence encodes CSARKEITDTQYF.